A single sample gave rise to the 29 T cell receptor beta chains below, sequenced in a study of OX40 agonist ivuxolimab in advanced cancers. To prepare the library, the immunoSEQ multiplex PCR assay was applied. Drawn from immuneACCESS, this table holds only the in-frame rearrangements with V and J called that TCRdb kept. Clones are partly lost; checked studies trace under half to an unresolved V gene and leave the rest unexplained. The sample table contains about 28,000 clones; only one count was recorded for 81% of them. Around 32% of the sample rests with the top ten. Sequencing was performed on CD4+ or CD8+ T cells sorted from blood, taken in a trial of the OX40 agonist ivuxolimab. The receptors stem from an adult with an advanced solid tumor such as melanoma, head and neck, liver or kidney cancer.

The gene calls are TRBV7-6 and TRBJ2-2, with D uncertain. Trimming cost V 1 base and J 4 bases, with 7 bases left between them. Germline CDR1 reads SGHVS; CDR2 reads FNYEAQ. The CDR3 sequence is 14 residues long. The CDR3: CASSLEWATGELFF. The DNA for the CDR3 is TGTGCCAGCAGCTTAGAGTGGGCCACCGGGGAGCTGTTTTTT.

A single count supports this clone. This CDR3 reads CASSTTGTGDWHTIYF. DNA of the CDR3: TGTGCCAGCAGCACGACCGGGACAGGGGACTGGCACACCATATATTTT. The chain employs TRBV5-6 and TRBJ1-3; TRBD1 matches 10 bases. Germline loops: CDR1 SGHDT, CDR2 YYEEEE. This CDR3 has 16 amino acids. Trimming took 4 bases from V and 8 from J; bases not matched to a gene: 12. Filled out from reference TRBV5-6 and TRBJ1-3, the complete variable domain reads DAGVTQSPTHLIKTRGQQVTLRCSPKSGHDTVSWYQQALGQGPQFIFQYYEEEERQRGNFPDRFSGHQFPNYSSELNVNALLLGDSALYLCASSTTGTGDWHTIYFGEGSWLTVV.

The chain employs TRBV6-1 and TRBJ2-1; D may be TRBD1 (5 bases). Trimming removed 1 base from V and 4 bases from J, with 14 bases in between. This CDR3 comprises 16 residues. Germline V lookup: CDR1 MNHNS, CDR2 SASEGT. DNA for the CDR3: TGTGCCAGCAGTGAAGAGCTGGCAGGGTCATACAATGAGCAGTTCTTC. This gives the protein CASSEELAGSYNEQFF.

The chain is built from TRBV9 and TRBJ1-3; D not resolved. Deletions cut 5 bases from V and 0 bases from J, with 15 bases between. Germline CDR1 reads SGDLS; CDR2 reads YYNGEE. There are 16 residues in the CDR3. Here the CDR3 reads CASSVGYTASGNTIYF. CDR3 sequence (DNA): TGTGCCAGCAGTGTCGGGTATACAGCCTCTGGAAACACCATATATTTT.

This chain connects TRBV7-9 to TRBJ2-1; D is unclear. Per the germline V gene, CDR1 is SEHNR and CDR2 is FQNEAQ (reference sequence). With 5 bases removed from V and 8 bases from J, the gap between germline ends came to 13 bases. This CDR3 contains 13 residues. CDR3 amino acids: CASSESSQDEQFF. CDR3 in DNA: TGTGCCAGCAGCGAATCGAGTCAGGATGAGCAGTTCTTC.

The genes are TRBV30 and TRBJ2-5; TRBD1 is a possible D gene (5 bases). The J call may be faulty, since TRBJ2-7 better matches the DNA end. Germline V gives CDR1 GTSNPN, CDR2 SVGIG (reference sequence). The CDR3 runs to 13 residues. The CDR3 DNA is TGTGCCTGGAGTTGGGGCAGTACCTACGAGCAGTACTTC. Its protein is CAWSWGSTYEQYF.

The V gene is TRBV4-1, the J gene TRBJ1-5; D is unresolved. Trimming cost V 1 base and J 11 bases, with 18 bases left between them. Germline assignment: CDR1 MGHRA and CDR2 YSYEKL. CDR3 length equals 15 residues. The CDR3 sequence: CASSQGYSSGLSQHF. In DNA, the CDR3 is TGCGCCAGCAGCCAAGGTTATAGCTCCGGTCTTTCCCAGCATTTT.

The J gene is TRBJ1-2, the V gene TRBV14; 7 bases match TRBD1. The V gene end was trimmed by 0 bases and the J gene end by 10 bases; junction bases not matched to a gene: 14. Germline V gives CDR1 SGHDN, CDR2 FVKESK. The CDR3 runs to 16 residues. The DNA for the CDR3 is TGTGCCAGCAGCCAAGAATACCACCCTCGGGACAGACTCTACACCTTC. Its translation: CASSQEYHPRDRLYTF.

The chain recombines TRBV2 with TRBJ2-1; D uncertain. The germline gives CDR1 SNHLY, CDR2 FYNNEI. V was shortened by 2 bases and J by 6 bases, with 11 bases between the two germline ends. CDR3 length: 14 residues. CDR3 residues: CASSEWALPNEQFF. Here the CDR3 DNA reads TGTGCCAGCAGTGAATGGGCTCTGCCCAATGAGCAGTTCTTC.

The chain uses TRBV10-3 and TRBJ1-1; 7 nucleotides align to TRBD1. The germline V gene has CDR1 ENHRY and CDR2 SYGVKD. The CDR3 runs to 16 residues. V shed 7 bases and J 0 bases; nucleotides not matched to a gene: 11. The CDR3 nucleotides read TGTGCCATCAAGGGGGCGCAGCTCAACATGAACACTGAAGCTTTCTTT. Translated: CAIKGAQLNMNTEAFF.

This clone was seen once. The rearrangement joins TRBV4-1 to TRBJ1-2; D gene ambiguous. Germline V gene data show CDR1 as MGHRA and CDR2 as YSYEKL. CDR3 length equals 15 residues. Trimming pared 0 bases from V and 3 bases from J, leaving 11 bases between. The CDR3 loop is CASSQDVWQDYGYTF. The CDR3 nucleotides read TGCGCCAGCAGCCAAGATGTTTGGCAGGACTATGGCTACACCTTC.

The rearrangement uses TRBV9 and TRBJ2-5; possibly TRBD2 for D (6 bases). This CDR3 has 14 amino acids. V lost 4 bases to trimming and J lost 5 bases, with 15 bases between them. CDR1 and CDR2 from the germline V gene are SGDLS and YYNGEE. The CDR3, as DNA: TGTGCCAGCAGCCCAGGAGCGGGCGTTGAGACCCAGTACTTC. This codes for CASSPGAGVETQYF. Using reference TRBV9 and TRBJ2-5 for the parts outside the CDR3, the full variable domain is DSGVTQTPKHLITATGQRVTLRCSPRSGDLSVYWYQQSLDQGLQFLIQYYNGEERAKGNILERFSAQQFPDLHSELNLSSLELGDSALYFCASSPGAGVETQYFGPGTRLLVL.

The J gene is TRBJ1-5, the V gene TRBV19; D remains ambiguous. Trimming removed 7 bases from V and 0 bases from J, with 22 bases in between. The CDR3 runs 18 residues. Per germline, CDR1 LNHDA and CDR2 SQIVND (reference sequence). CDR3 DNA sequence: TGTGCCAGTACCTATGGGCGCCGGGAGAGGTATAGCAATCAGCCCCAGCATTTT. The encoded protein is CASTYGRRERYSNQPQHF.

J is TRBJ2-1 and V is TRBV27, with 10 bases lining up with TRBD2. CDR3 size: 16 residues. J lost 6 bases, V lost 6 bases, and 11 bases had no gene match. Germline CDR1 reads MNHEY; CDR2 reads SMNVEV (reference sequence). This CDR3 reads CASSLILAGGFNEQFF. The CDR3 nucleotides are TGTGCCAGCAGCTTAATCTTAGCGGGGGGATTCAATGAGCAGTTCTTC.

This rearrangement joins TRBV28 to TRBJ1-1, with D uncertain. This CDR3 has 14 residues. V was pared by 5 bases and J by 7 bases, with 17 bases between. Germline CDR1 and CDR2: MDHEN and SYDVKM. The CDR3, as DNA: TGTGCCAGCAGTCGAACCAGACTCCTTTTTGAAGCTTTCTTT. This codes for CASSRTRLLFEAFF.

The CDR3 nucleotides are TGTGCCAGCAGCGTAGGACAGGGCGCAAACTATGGCTACACCTTC. It translates to CASSVGQGANYGYTF. The chain links TRBV9 to TRBJ1-2; the match to TRBD1 covers 7 bases. CDR3 length: 15 amino acids. Germline CDR1 and CDR2: SGDLS and YYNGEE. The V segment lost 0 bases and the J segment 2 bases; nucleotides outside the gene matches: 4.

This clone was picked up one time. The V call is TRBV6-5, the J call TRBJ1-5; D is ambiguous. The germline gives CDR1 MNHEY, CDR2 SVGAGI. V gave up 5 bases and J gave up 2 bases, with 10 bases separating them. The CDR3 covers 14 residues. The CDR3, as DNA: TGTGCCAGCAGTATACGGGTAGGCAATCAGCCCCAGCATTTT. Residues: CASSIRVGNQPQHF.

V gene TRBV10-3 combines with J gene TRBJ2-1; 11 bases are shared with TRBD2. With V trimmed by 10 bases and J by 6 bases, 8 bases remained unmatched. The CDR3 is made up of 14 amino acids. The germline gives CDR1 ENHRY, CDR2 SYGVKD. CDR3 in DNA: TGTGCCAGCAAGACTAGCGGGGAGTCCAATGAGCAGTTCTTC. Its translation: CASKTSGESNEQFF.

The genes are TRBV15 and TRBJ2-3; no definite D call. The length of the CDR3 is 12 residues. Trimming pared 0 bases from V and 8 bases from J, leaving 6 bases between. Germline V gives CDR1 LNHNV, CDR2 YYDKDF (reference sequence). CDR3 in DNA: TGTGCCACCAGCAGAGATCCTGGTACGCAGTATTTT. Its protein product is CATSRDPGTQYF.

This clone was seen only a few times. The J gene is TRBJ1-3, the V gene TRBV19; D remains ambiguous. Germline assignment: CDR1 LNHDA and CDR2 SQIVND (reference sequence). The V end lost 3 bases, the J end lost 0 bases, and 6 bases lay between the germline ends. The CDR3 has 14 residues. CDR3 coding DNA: TGTGCCAGTAGTATCAGTCACTCTGGAAACACCATATATTTT. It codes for CASSISHSGNTIYF.

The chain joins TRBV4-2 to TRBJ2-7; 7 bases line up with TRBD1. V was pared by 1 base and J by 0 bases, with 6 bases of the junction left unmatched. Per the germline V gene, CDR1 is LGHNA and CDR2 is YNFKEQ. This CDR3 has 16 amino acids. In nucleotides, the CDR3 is TGTGCCAGCAGCCAAGTGGCAGGGGACAGCTCCTACGAGCAGTACTTC. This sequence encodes CASSQVAGDSSYEQYF.

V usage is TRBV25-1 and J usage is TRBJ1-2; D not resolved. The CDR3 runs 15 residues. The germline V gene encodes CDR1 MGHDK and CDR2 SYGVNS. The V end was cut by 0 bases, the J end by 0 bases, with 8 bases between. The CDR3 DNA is TGTGCCAGCAGTGAATATCACGGAACTAACTATGGCTACACCTTC. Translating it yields CASSEYHGTNYGYTF.

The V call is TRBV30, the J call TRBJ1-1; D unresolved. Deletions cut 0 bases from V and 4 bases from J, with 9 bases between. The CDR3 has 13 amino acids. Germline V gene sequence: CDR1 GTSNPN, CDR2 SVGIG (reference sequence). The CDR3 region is CAWSVSLGTEAFF. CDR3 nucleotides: TGTGCCTGGAGTGTATCCCTGGGCACTGAAGCTTTCTTT.

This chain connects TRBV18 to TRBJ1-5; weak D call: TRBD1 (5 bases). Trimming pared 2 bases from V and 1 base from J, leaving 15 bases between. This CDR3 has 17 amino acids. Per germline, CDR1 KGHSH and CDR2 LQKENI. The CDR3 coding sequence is TGTGCCAGCTCACCAGGACAACCCCGGGACAGCAATCAGCCCCAGCATTTT. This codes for CASSPGQPRDSNQPQHF.

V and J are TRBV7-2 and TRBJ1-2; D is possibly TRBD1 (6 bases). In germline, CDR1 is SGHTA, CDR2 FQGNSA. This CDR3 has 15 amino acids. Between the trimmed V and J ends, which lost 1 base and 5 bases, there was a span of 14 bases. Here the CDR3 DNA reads TGTGCCAGCAGCTTAGTTACAGGGACGTATTATGGCTACACCTTC. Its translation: CASSLVTGTYYGYTF. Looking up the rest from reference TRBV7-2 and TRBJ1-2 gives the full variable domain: GAGVSQSPSNKVTEKGKDVELRCDPISGHTALYWYRQSLGQGLEFLIYFQGNSAPDKSGLPSDRFSAERTGGSVSTLTIQRTQQEDSAVYLCASSLVTGTYYGYTFGSGTRLTVV.

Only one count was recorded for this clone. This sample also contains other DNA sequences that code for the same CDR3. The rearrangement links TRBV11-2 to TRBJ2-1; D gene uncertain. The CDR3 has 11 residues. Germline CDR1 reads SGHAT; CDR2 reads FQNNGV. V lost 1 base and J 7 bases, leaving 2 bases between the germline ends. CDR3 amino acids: CASSLVNEQFF. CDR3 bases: TGTGCCAGCAGCTTAGTAAATGAGCAGTTCTTC.

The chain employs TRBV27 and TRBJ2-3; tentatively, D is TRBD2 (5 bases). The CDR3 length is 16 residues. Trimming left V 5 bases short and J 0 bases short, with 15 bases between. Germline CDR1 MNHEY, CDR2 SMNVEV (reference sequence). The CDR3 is CASSPRIALSTDTQYF. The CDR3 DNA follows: TGTGCCAGCAGTCCCCGTATAGCGCTTAGCACAGATACGCAGTATTTT.

CDR3: CASSVSSGLAPGELFF. The CDR3 DNA reads TGTGCCAGCAGCGTCTCTTCGGGACTAGCACCCGGGGAGCTGTTTTTT. The chain joins TRBV9 to TRBJ2-2; 9 bases match TRBD2. V lost 2 bases and J lost 6; bases outside the gene matches: 8. This CDR3 is built from 16 residues. Germline V CDR1 and CDR2: SGDLS, YYNGEE.

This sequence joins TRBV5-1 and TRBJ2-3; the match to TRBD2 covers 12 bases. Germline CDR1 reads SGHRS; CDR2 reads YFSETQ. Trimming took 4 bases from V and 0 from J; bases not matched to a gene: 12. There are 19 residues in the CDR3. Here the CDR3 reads CASSPGTSGYNPSTDTQYF. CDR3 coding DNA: TGCGCCAGCAGCCCCGGGACTAGCGGGTACAATCCTAGCACAGATACGCAGTATTTT.